One and the same sample provided the 20 T cell receptor beta chains below, sequenced in a study of blood T cell repertoires in COVID-19 (dated by TCRdb to 2019 to 2021). The library was made by the immunoSEQ multiplex PCR assay. The source is immuneACCESS, and TCRdb retained only in-frame sequences with V and J called. Part of the clones is not carried over; for the studies checked, unresolved V genes explain less than half of this, and the remainder is unexplained. The sample includes under 250,000 clones, with approximately 80% observed a single time. Roughly 4.3% of the sample rests with the top ten. Sequencing input: PBMCs or T cells enriched from blood (not recorded which). The receptor source for this set is a young man with acute COVID-19.

This clone was found a few times. The gene calls are TRBV6-1 and TRBJ1-6; maybe TRBD1 (6 bases). CDR1 and CDR2 from the germline V gene are MNHNS and SASEGT. The CDR3 consists of 16 residues. With 4 bases removed from V and 1 base from J, the gap between germline ends came to 11 bases. CDR3: CASSVNRVSYNSPLHF. The CDR3 bases are TGTGCCAGCAGTGTAAACAGGGTTTCCTATAATTCACCCCTCCACTTT.

The rearrangement links TRBV18 to TRBJ2-3; 9 nucleotides agree with TRBD1. The length of the CDR3 is 15 residues. Per germline, CDR1 KGHSH and CDR2 LQKENI. J was trimmed by 4 bases and V by 4 bases; bases with no gene match: 6. CDR3 DNA sequence: TGTGCCAGCTCACTAGGGACAGGGTACTCAGATACGCAGTATTTT. Amino acids: CASSLGTGYSDTQYF.

This chain links TRBV7-6 with TRBJ1-6; TRBD1 matches 7 bases. Germline values: CDR1 SGHVS, CDR2 FNYEAQ. The CDR3 extends over 15 amino acids. The V and J ends lost 4 bases and 6 bases, in that order; junction bases with no gene match: 6. In DNA form, the CDR3 reads TGTGCCAGCAGCTCTCGACAGGGTATTAATTCACCCCTCCACTTT. Residues: CASSSRQGINSPLHF.

V is TRBV5-5 and J is TRBJ2-7; 7 bases map to TRBD1. Germline values: CDR1 SGHKS, CDR2 YYEKEE (reference sequence). The CDR3 covers 16 residues. Losses at the gene ends were 0 bases for V and 4 bases for J; bases not matched to a gene: 10. DNA for the CDR3: TGTGCCAGCAGCTTGGGGGGGACAGCCCGACCGTACGAGCAGTACTTC. Its protein is CASSLGGTARPYEQYF.

This chain connects TRBV3-1 (or the pseudogene TRBV3-2) to TRBJ2-2; D gene unclear. This CDR3 region has 11 residues. V dropped 8 bases and J dropped 3 bases, with 4 bases sitting between them. Germline V gives CDR1 LGHDT, CDR2 YNNKEL (reference sequence). The CDR3: CASRHTGELFF. The CDR3 nucleotides read TGTGCCAGCCGTCACACCGGGGAGCTGTTTTTT.

DNA for the CDR3: TGTGCCAGCAGTACTCCCCCCACAGCCCGGAACACTGAAGCTTTCTTT. Translation: CASSTPPTARNTEAFF. This chain connects TRBV27 to TRBJ1-1; D unclear. The CDR3 sequence is 16 residues long. Germline values: CDR1 MNHEY, CDR2 SMNVEV (reference sequence). Trimming cost V 5 bases and J 1 base, with 17 bases left between them.

This chain connects TRBV19 to TRBJ2-1; TRBD2 matches at 12 bases. Germline V gene sequence: CDR1 LNHDA, CDR2 SQIVND (reference sequence). The V and J ends lost 5 bases and 0 bases, in that order; junction bases with no gene match: 5. CDR3 size: 17 residues. The CDR3 DNA follows: TGTGCCAGTAGTGCAGGACTAGCGGGGATCTCCTACAATGAGCAGTTCTTC. Translated: CASSAGLAGISYNEQFF.

This clone was seen only a few times. In DNA form, the CDR3 reads TGTGCCAGTAGTCGAGTTAGCGGGGGGGGCGAGACCCAGTACTTC. It specifies CASSRVSGGGETQYF. V is TRBV19 and J is TRBJ2-5; 11 bases are shared with TRBD2. There are 15 residues in the CDR3. J was trimmed by 5 bases and V by 5 bases; bases with no gene match: 7. Germline lookup yields CDR1 LNHDA and CDR2 SQIVND (reference sequence).

This chain connects TRBV2 to TRBJ2-5; D is uncertain. Germline V gene data show CDR1 as SNHLY and CDR2 as FYNNEI. V dropped 4 bases and J dropped 2 bases, with 14 bases sitting between them. The CDR3 has 15 residues. The CDR3 protein is CASSASEPPQETQYF. The DNA of the CDR3 is TGTGCCAGCAGTGCAAGCGAACCCCCTCAAGAGACCCAGTACTTC.

The chain is built from TRBV5-1 and TRBJ2-7; 7 nucleotides agree with TRBD1. Germline assignment: CDR1 SGHRS and CDR2 YFSETQ. The J segment lost 6 bases and the V segment lost 2 bases, leaving 8 bases of the junction unmatched. CDR3 length: 14 residues. CDR3 protein: CASSLETGVGEQYF. DNA of the CDR3: TGCGCCAGCAGCTTAGAAACAGGGGTCGGCGAGCAGTACTTC.

The chain employs TRBV6-2 or TRBV6-3 and TRBJ1-1; 9 bases fit TRBD1. The trim removed 6 bases at V and 5 bases at J, leaving 13 bases unmatched. Germline-derived CDR1 and CDR2 are MNHEY and SVGEGT. The CDR3 consists of 16 residues. The CDR3 loop is CASSRDRGILGTEAFF. The CDR3 nucleotides read TGTGCCAGCAGCCGCGACAGGGGGATTTTGGGAACTGAAGCTTTCTTT.

This rearrangement joins TRBV5-4 to TRBJ1-2; TRBD1 agrees at 7 bases. CDR1 and CDR2 from the germline V gene are SGHNT and YYREEE (reference sequence). V lost 5 bases and J lost 4; bases outside the gene matches: 14. The CDR3 loop spans 16 amino acids. The CDR3 here is CASRRRGQAEIYGYTF. CDR3 DNA: TGTGCCAGCAGACGCCGAGGACAGGCCGAGATCTATGGCTACACCTTC.

The V call is TRBV18, the J call TRBJ2-5, with 8 bases matching TRBD2. CDR1 KGHSH and CDR2 LQKENI come from the germline V gene. The CDR3 has 16 amino acids. V shed 4 bases, J shed 1 base, and the junction held 8 bases outside the gene matches. CDR3 region: CASSQIYGTSQETQYF. The CDR3 DNA follows: TGTGCCAGCTCACAAATTTATGGGACTAGCCAAGAGACCCAGTACTTC.

The chain carries TRBV6-5 and TRBJ1-3; D ambiguous. CDR1 and CDR2 (germline): MNHEY, SVGAGI. The V end lost 6 bases, the J end lost 7 bases, and 16 bases lay between the germline ends. The CDR3 totals 14 residues. CDR3: CASSLTTLRNTIYF. The CDR3 nucleotides read TGTGCCAGCAGCCTAACGACCCTGCGGAACACCATATATTTT.

The chain has TRBV5-1 and TRBJ1-2; the D gene is possibly TRBD1 (5 bases). The germline CDR1 and CDR2 sequences are SGHRS and YFSETQ. V gave up 4 bases and J gave up 4 bases, with 14 bases separating them. This CDR3 contains 14 residues. CDR3 nucleotides: TGCGCCAGCAGCCCTGCCGGGGGACTCTATGGCTACACCTTC. Translating gives CASSPAGGLYGYTF.

The V gene is TRBV20-1, the J gene TRBJ1-2; TRBD1 is a possible D gene (6 bases). Trimming shortened V by 3 bases and J by 0 bases, and 17 bases separated the two germline ends. Germline V gene data show CDR1 as DFQATT and CDR2 as SNEGSKA (reference sequence). There are 16 residues in the CDR3. This CDR3 reads CSASAGQPLANYGYTF. The CDR3 region has the DNA TGCAGTGCTAGTGCTGGACAGCCTCTAGCTAACTATGGCTACACCTTC.

The V and J genes are TRBV2 and TRBJ2-2; 7 nucleotides agree with TRBD1. V trimming: 8 bases; J trimming: 4 bases; junction bases outside the gene matches: 10. Germline CDR1 is SNHLY and CDR2 is FYNNEI. The CDR3 has 15 residues. CDR3 coding DNA: TGTGCCAGCGGAACAGGGGCGCAAAGCACCGGGGAGCTGTTTTTT. Translation: CASGTGAQSTGELFF. Variable domain in full (rest from reference TRBV2 and TRBJ2-2): EPEVTQTPSHQVTQMGQEVILRCVPISNHLYFYWYRQILGQKVEFLVSFYNNEISEKSEIFDDQFSVERPDGSNFTLKIRSTKLEDSAMYFCASGTGAQSTGELFFGEGSRLTVL.

This chain joins TRBV5-1 and TRBJ2-1, with 9 positions matching TRBD1. The CDR3 has 14 residues. Germline V gene lookup returns CDR1 SGHRS and CDR2 YFSETQ. The ends lost 0 bases at V and 7 bases at J; junction bases unmatched: 2. The CDR3, as DNA: TGCGCCAGCAGCTTGGCCGGACAGGGGAATGAGCAGTTCTTC. Protein: CASSLAGQGNEQFF.

The chain employs TRBV19 and TRBJ1-2; D unclear. The V end was cut by 10 bases, the J end by 2 bases, with 11 bases between. CDR1 is LNHDA, CDR2 SQIVND, per germline (reference sequence). The CDR3 has 12 amino acids. This chain's CDR3 is CATEGSNYGYTF. The CDR3 nucleotides are TGTGCCACCGAGGGTAGCAACTATGGCTACACCTTC.

V is TRBV9 and J is TRBJ1-1, with 8 bases aligning to TRBD1. The CDR3 contains 16 residues. V gave up 4 bases and J gave up 4 bases; unmatched junction bases: 12. Looked up from germline, CDR1 is SGDLS and CDR2 is YYNGEE. CDR3 sequence: CASSSRQQTGVTEAFF. DNA for the CDR3: TGTGCCAGCAGCTCTCGCCAGCAGACAGGGGTCACTGAAGCTTTCTTT.